The 10 T cell receptor beta chains in this list originate from one sample, sequenced in a study of blood T cell repertoires in COVID-19. Profiled with immunoSEQ multiplex PCR; TCRdb holds only in-frame clones, not every one. The sample contains over 250,000 clones, roughly 87% of which appear only once. The sequenced material came from PBMCs or T cells enriched from blood (not recorded which). These TCRs come from a woman between 18 and 29 years old who had recovered from COVID-19.

The chain joins TRBV6-4 to TRBJ1-3; D is unresolved. The CDR3 extends over 18 amino acids. The V end lost 0 bases, the J end lost 0 bases, and 15 bases lay between the germline ends. Germline lookup yields CDR1 MRHNA and CDR2 SNTAGT. CDR3 amino acids: CASSDSTAPENSGNTIYF. Here the CDR3 DNA reads TGTGCCAGCAGTGACTCGACCGCACCGGAGAACTCTGGAAACACCATATATTTT.

This chain uses TRBV28 with TRBJ1-5, with D possibly being TRBD1 (6 bases). The ends were cut back, 6 bases at V and 1 base at J, with 16 bases in the middle. This CDR3 has 16 amino acids. The germline gives CDR1 MDHEN, CDR2 SYDVKM. CDR3 sequence reads: CASSLNRVRSNQPQHF. Here the CDR3 DNA reads TGTGCCAGCAGCCTCAACAGGGTACGGAGCAATCAGCCCCAGCATTTT.

The V call is TRBV19, the J call TRBJ2-3, with D maybe TRBD2 (6 bases). CDR3 length equals 17 residues. Trimming shortened V by 8 bases and J by 3 bases, and 24 bases separated the two germline ends. CDR1 is LNHDA and CDR2 is SQIVND in the germline V gene (reference sequence). Here the CDR3 reads CASQSEGPSVFTDTQYF. In nucleotides, the CDR3 is TGTGCCAGTCAGTCCGAAGGACCTAGCGTTTTTACAGATACGCAGTATTTT.

The chain is built from TRBV7-8 and TRBJ1-4; TRBD1 matches at 11 bases. Germline CDR1 is SGHVS and CDR2 is FQNEAQ. CDR3 length: 17 amino acids. V trimming: 1 base; J trimming: 7 bases; junction bases outside the gene matches: 8. CDR3 amino acids: CASSLVGTGGLGEKLFF. The CDR3 DNA is TGTGCCAGCAGCTTAGTTGGGACAGGGGGACTAGGTGAAAAACTGTTTTTT.

The gene calls are TRBV19 and TRBJ2-3; D might be TRBD2 (5 bases). CDR1 and CDR2 (germline): LNHDA, SQIVND (reference sequence). The CDR3 spans 12 residues. V lost 6 bases to trimming and J lost 2 bases, with 6 bases between them. CDR3 nucleotides: TGTGCCAGTAGGAGGGACACAGATACGCAGTATTTT. Its translation is CASRRDTDTQYF.

This chain joins TRBV24-1 and TRBJ1-5, with TRBD1 identical over 9 bases. The germline V gene encodes CDR1 KGHDR and CDR2 SFDVKD. There are 14 residues in the CDR3. V lost 9 bases, J lost 3 bases, and 5 bases stayed unmatched. The CDR3 nucleotides are TGTGCCACCGGACAGGGGTTGGTCAATCAGCCCCAGCATTTT. It specifies CATGQGLVNQPQHF.

The sample holds one count of this clone. The J gene is TRBJ2-2, the V gene TRBV7-2; a weak D match, TRBD1 (5 bases). The CDR3 length is 15 residues. Trimming shortened V by 0 bases and J by 5 bases, and 10 bases separated the two germline ends. CDR1 and CDR2 (germline): SGHTA, FQGNSA. CDR3 bases: TGTGCCAGCAGCTTAGCCCAGGGTCTGACCGGGGAGCTGTTTTTT. This sequence encodes CASSLAQGLTGELFF.

This chain connects TRBV5-6 to TRBJ1-2, with D perhaps TRBD1 (5 bases). The germline V gene has CDR1 SGHDT and CDR2 YYEEEE. V was pared by 0 bases and J by 6 bases, with 9 bases between. The CDR3 spans 13 residues. In DNA form, the CDR3 reads TGTGCCAGCAGCTTGGGGGGCACACATGGCTACACCTTC. Translating it yields CASSLGGTHGYTF.

The V call is TRBV2, the J call TRBJ2-7, with 10 bases matching TRBD1. The germline V gene has CDR1 SNHLY and CDR2 FYNNEI. Germline trimming cut 0 bases from V and 4 bases from J; bases unmatched to any gene: 12. The CDR3 loop spans 18 amino acids. CDR3 DNA: TGTGCCAGCAGTGAAGCTTTGGGACAGGGGTTCTCGCAGTACGAGCAGTACTTC. Residues: CASSEALGQGFSQYEQYF.

V gene TRBV5-1 combines with J gene TRBJ1-1; 7 bases map to TRBD1. The length of the CDR3 is 15 residues. CDR1 is SGHRS, CDR2 YFSETQ, per germline. With 5 bases clipped from V and 0 bases from J, the junction kept 7 bases outside the gene matches. CDR3 protein: CASSPGQPMNTEAFF. DNA of the CDR3: TGCGCCAGCAGTCCGGGACAGCCGATGAACACTGAAGCTTTCTTT.